The 4 T cell receptor beta chains below come from one sample, sequenced in a study of T cell responses to AZD1222 COVID-19 vaccine. Clones were read by immunoSEQ multiplex PCR, and TCRdb kept only the in-frame ones, dropping some. The table records over 100,000 clones, 84% of them present only once. The sample was peripheral blood, taken on day 0 of AZD1222 vaccination. These receptors were obtained from an adult in good health.

This rearrangement joins TRBV19 to TRBJ2-5; TRBD1 aligns across 9 bases. With 5 bases clipped from V and 6 bases from J, the junction kept 7 bases outside the gene matches. This CDR3 is 14 amino acids long. Germline lookup yields CDR1 LNHDA and CDR2 SQIVND (reference sequence). CDR3 nucleotides: TGTGCCAGTAGTCCGGACAGGGGAAGGCAGACCCAGTACTTC. Residues: CASSPDRGRQTQYF. The full variable domain, in which reference TRBV19 and TRBJ2-5 provide the parts outside the CDR3, is DGGITQSPKYLFRKEGQNVTLSCEQNLNHDAMYWYRQDPGQGLRLIYYSQIVNDFQKGDIAEGYSVSREKKESFPLTVTSAQKNPTAFYLCASSPDRGRQTQYFGPGTRLLVL.

Note on this clone: The same CDR3 also results from other DNA sequences found in this sample. The rearrangement uses TRBV7-2 and TRBJ1-5, with a possible D match to TRBD1 (5 bases). Trimming removed 0 bases from V and 2 bases from J, with 14 bases in between. Germline V gene data show CDR1 as SGHTA and CDR2 as FQGNSA. The CDR3 totals 17 residues. The DNA of the CDR3 is TGTGCCAGCAGCTTAGCGGGTGGGGGAATGGGCAATCAGCCCCAGCATTTT. Translating gives CASSLAGGGMGNQPQHF.

V and J are TRBV7-2 and TRBJ1-3; no definite D call. Germline V lookup: CDR1 SGHTA, CDR2 FQGNSA. The CDR3 spans 15 residues. V was clipped by 1 base and J by 0 bases, with 7 bases between them. The CDR3 here is CASSLGGYSGNTIYF. The CDR3, as DNA: TGTGCCAGCAGCTTAGGAGGGTACTCTGGAAACACCATATATTTT.

This CDR3 reads CASSLVLGQETQYF. DNA for the CDR3: TGTGCCAGCAGCTTAGTTTTGGGACAAGAGACCCAGTACTTC. The rearrangement uses TRBV7-2 and TRBJ2-5; no clear D gene. V lost 1 base and J lost 2, with 8 bases in between. This CDR3 has 14 residues. Germline CDR1 reads SGHTA; CDR2 reads FQGNSA.